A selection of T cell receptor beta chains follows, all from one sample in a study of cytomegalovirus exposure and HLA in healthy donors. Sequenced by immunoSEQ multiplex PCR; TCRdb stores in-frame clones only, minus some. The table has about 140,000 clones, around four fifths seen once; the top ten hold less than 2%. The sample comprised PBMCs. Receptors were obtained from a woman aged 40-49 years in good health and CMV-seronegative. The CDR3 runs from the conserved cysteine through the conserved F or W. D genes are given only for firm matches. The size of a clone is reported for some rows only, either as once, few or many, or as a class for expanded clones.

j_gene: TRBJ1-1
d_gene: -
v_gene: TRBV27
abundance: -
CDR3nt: TGTGCCAGCAGTTTAGAGGCAGCCTTCACTGAAGCTTTCTTT
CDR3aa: CASSLEAAFTEAFF

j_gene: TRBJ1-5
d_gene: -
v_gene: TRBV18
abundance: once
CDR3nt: TGTGCCAGCTCACCACGGGGCATCCTAACGCCCCAGCATTTT
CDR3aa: CASSPRGILTPQHF

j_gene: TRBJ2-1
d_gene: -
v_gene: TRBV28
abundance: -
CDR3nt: TGTGCCAGCAGTATACCCCCAGGGAAATACAATGAGCAGTTCTTC
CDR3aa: CASSIPPGKYNEQFF

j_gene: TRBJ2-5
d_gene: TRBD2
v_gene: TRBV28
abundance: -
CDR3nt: TGTGCCACCCTTCTAGCGGGATTAGAGGAGACCCAGTACTTC
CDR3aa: CATLLAGLEETQYF

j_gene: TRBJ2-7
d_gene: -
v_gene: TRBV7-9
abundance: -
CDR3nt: TGTGCCAGCAGCTTGAGAGGGGAGGACGAGCAGTACTTC
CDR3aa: CASSLRGEDEQYF

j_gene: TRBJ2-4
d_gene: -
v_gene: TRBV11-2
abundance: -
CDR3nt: TGTGCCAGCAGTCACTTGAGGGCTGAAAACATTCAGTACTTC
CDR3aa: CASSHLRAENIQYF

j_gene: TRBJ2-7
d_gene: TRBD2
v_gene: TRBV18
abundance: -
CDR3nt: TGTGCCAGCTCCAGATTGGCTAGCGGGAACTACGAGCAGTACTTC
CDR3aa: CASSRLASGNYEQYF

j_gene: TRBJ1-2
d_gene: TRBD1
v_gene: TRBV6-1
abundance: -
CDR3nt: TGTGCCAGCAGTGAAGCGTTAACACTTCCCGGGACAGGGGTCGCAGGAGGCTACACCTTC
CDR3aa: CASSEALTLPGTGVAGGYTF

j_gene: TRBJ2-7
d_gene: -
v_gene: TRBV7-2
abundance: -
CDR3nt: TGTGCCAGCAGCTTAAATCGACAGTCAGTCTACGAGCAGTACTTC
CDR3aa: CASSLNRQSVYEQYF

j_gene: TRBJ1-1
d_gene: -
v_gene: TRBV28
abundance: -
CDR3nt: TGTGCCAGCAGGTCAGGACAGAACACTGAAGCTTTCTTT
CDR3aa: CASRSGQNTEAFF

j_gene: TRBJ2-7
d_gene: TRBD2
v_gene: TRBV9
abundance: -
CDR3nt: TGTGCCAGCAGCGAGGGACTAGCTGCGGGCTACGAGCAGTACTTC
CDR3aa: CASSEGLAAGYEQYF

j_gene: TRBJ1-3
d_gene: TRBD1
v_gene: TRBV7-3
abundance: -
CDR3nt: TGTGCCAGCAGCCGCAGAGGGGGCGGTGGAAACACCATATATTTT
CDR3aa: CASSRRGGGGNTIYF

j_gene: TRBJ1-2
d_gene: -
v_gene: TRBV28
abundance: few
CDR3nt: TGTGCCAGCAGTCCCTGGGCAGCCGGATTGATTGGTGGCTACACCTTC
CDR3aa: CASSPWAAGLIGGYTF

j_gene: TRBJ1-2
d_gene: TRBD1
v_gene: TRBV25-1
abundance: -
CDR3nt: TGTGCCAGCAGTAAAACCGGGACAGCCTATGGCTACACCTTC
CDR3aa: CASSKTGTAYGYTF

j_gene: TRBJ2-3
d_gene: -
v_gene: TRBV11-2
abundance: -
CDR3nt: TGTGCCAGCAGCCCCGGGACACTGAGCACAGATACGCAGTATTTT
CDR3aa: CASSPGTLSTDTQYF

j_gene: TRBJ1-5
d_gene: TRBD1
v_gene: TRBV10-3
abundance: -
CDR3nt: TGTGCCATCAGGGGACAGATTAATCAGCCCCAGCATTTT
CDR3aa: CAIRGQINQPQHF

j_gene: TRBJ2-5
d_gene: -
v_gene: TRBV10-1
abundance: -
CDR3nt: TGCGCCAGCGTTGCGAGGGCGCGAGGGGAGACCCAGTACTTC
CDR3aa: CASVARARGETQYF

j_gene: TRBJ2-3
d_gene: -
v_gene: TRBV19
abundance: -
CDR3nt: TGTGCCAGTATGGGGCGAAGCACAGATACGCAGTATTTT
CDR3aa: CASMGRSTDTQYF

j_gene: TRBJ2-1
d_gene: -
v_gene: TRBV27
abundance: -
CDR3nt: TGTGCCAGCAGTTTATCGACTAGATCTGAGCAGTTCTTC
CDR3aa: CASSLSTRSEQFF

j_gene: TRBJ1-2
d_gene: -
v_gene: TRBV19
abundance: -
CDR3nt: TGTGCCAGTACCAAAGGGCAGGGTGGTGGCTACACCTTC
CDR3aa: CASTKGQGGGYTF

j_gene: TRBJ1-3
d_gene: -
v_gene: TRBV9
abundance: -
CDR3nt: TGTGCCAGCAGCGATTACAGGGTTACTGGCATATATTTT
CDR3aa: CASSDYRVTGIYF

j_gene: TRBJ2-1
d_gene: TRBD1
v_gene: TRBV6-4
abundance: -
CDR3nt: TGTGCCAGCAGTGACTCGACAGGGGGCTACAATGAGCAGTTCTTC
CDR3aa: CASSDSTGGYNEQFF

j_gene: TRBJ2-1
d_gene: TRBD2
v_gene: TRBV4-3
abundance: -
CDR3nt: TGCGCCAGCAGCCAAGAGACCCAGGTAGCGGGAGTCCCGACATCGGGCAATGAGCAGTTCTTC
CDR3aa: CASSQETQVAGVPTSGNEQFF

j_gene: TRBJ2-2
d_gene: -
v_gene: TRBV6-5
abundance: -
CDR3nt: TGTGCCAGCAGTTACTCGACAGCACTAGCTGGGGAGCTGTTTTTT
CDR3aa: CASSYSTALAGELFF

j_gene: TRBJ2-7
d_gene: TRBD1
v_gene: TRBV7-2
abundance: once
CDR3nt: TGTGCCAGCAGCGCCCAGACAGGGAGCTACGAGCAGTACTTC
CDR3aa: CASSAQTGSYEQYF

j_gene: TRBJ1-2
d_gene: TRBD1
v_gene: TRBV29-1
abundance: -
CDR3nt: TGCAGCGTTGTCGTATCACAGGGGCGCCATAGGGACTATGGCTACACCTTC
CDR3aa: CSVVVSQGRHRDYGYTF

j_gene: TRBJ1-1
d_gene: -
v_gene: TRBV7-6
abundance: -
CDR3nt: TGTGCCAGCAGCTTATATGAGGGAGGGAAGGACACTGAAGCTTTCTTT
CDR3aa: CASSLYEGGKDTEAFF

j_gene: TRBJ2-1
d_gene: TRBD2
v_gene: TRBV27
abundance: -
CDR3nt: TGTGCCAGCAGTCGTGGAAGCGGGAGGTTGGTTGGCAATGAGCAGTTCTTC
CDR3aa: CASSRGSGRLVGNEQFF

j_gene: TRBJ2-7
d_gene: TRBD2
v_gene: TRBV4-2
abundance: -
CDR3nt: TGTGCCAGCAGCCCGGGCCTAACTAGCGGGTCTTCCTACGAGCAGTACTTC
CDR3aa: CASSPGLTSGSSYEQYF

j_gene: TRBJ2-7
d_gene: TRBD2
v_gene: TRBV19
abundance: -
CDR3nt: TGTGCCAGTAGTATAGATAGCGGGAGTGGCTCCTACGAGCAGTACTTC
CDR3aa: CASSIDSGSGSYEQYF